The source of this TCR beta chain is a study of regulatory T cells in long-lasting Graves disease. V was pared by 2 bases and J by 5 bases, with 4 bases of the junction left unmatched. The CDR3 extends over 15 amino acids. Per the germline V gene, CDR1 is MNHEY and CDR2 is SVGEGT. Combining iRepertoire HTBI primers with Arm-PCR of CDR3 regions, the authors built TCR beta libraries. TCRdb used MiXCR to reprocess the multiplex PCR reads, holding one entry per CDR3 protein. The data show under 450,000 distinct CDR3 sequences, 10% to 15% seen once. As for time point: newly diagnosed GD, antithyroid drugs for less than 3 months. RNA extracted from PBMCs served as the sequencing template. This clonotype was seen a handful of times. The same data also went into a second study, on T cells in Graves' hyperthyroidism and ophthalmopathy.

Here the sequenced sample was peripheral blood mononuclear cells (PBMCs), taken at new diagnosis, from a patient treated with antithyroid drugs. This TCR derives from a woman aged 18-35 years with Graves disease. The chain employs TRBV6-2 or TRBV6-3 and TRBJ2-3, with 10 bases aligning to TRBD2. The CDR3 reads CASSYQREGRDTQYF. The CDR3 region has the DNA TGTGCCAGCAGTTACCAGCGGGAGGGCCGAGATACGCAGTATTTT.